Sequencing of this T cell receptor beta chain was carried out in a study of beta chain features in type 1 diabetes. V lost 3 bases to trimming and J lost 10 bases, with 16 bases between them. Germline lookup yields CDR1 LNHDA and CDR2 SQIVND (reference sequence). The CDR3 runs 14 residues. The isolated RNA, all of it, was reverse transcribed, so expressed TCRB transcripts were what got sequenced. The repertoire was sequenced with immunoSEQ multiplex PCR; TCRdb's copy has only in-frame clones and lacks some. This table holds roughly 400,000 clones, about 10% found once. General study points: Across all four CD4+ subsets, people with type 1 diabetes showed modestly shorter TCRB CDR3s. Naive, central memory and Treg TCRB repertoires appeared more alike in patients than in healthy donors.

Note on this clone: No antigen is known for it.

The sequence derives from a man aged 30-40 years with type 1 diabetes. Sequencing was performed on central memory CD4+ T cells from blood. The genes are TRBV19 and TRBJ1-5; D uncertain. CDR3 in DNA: TGTGCCAGTAGTATGGCGAGTCTGGGTTCCCCCCAGCATTTT. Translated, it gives CASSMASLGSPQHF.